A single sample gave rise to the 29 T cell receptor beta chains below, sequenced in a study of response to subunit inactivated influenza vaccine. In TCRdb, the RT-PCR reads were re-called with MiXCR into one record per CDR3 protein. This table holds 300,000 to 350,000 distinct CDR3 sequences, about 20% found once. This specimen consisted of PBMCs from blood, obtained about 20 months after vaccination. The receptors were gathered from a man between 50 and 69 years old who received an inactivated influenza vaccine.

The chain recombines TRBV6-2 or TRBV6-3 with TRBJ2-7, with a tentative D call TRBD2 (7 bases). The germline V gene encodes CDR1 MNHEY and CDR2 SVGEGT. This CDR3 comprises 15 residues. V was pared by 5 bases and J by 2 bases, with 16 bases between. DNA of the CDR3: TGTGCCAGCAGTATCCGGGGGGCTCTTACCTACGAGCAGTACTTC. This gives the protein CASSIRGALTYEQYF.

V and J are TRBV5-1 and TRBJ1-1, with D possibly TRBD1 on 5 matching bases. Germline V gene sequence: CDR1 SGHRS, CDR2 YFSETQ. The CDR3 contains 15 residues. V lost 4 bases, J lost 0 bases, and 13 bases lay in between. The CDR3 loop reads CASSAKTEMNTEAFF. The CDR3 DNA reads as TGCGCCAGCAGCGCGAAGACAGAGATGAACACTGAAGCTTTCTTT.

This clonotype was counted only a few times. Sequence at one end of the junction differs from germline and may be a read error. V is TRBV29-1 and J is TRBJ2-3; TRBD1 is a possible D gene (6 bases). The germline V gene has CDR1 SQVTM and CDR2 ANQGSEA. The CDR3 sequence is 13 residues long. The CDR3 DNA reads as TGCAGCGCTGAAGGGGGATACACAGATACGCAGTATTTT. It yields the protein CSAEGGYTDTQYF.

This clonotype was found many times. The J gene is TRBJ1-2, the V gene TRBV6-5; D possibly corresponds to TRBD1 (5 bases). The CDR3 length is 13 residues. Germline V gene lookup returns CDR1 MNHEY and CDR2 SVGAGI. V dropped 1 base and J dropped 6 bases, with 9 bases sitting between them. The CDR3 spells CASSYFQGDGYTF. The CDR3 DNA reads as TGTGCCAGCAGTTACTTTCAGGGTGATGGCTACACCTTC.

This clonotype has a handful of counts. This sequence joins TRBV3-1 and TRBJ1-6; D unclear. The CDR3 covers 15 residues. Trimming left V 1 base short and J 4 bases short, with 8 bases between. CDR1 LGHDT and CDR2 YNNKEL come from the germline V gene (reference sequence). The CDR3 bases are TGTGCCAGCAGCCAAGGGGCACCTTATAATTCACCCCTCCACTTT. It specifies CASSQGAPYNSPLHF.

The table lists this clonotype with a few counts. The chain has TRBV7-9 and TRBJ2-1; D is undetermined. Per germline, CDR1 SEHNR and CDR2 FQNEAQ (reference sequence). The CDR3 loop spans 12 amino acids. Trimming took off 4 bases at V and 9 bases at J, with 10 bases between the two ends. The CDR3 spells CASSWISGEQFF. CDR3 DNA: TGTGCCAGCAGCTGGATCTCCGGTGAGCAGTTCTTC.

The sample holds a few counts of this clonotype. This rearrangement joins TRBV7-2 to TRBJ2-4; D remains ambiguous. Germline loops: CDR1 SGHTA, CDR2 FQGNSA. CDR3 length: 12 amino acids. The germline V and J ends were trimmed by 3 bases and 7 bases, with 7 bases remaining between them. This CDR3 is CASSFPGNIQYF. The CDR3 nucleotides read TGTGCCAGCAGCTTCCCCGGGAACATTCAGTACTTC.

This clonotype came up many times. The chain is built from TRBV5-1 and TRBJ1-5; D perhaps matches TRBD1 (6 bases). The germline V gene encodes CDR1 SGHRS and CDR2 YFSETQ. V was shortened by 4 bases and J by 4 bases, with 9 bases between the two germline ends. The CDR3 covers 13 residues. This CDR3 reads CASSPGANQPQHF. Written as DNA, the CDR3 is TGCGCCAGCAGCCCGGGGGCGAATCAGCCCCAGCATTTT.

V and J are TRBV20-1 and TRBJ2-1; 11 bases are shared with TRBD2. The CDR3 consists of 14 residues. V trimming: 5 bases; J trimming: 10 bases; junction bases outside the gene matches: 10. Germline assignment: CDR1 DFQATT and CDR2 SNEGSKA (reference sequence). The DNA for the CDR3 is TGCAGTGCTTACGGGACTAGCGGAGGGTTAGAGCAGTTCTTC. Translated: CSAYGTSGGLEQFF.

The genes are TRBV7-2 and TRBJ2-1, with 10 bases that match TRBD1. CDR1 and CDR2 from the germline V gene are SGHTA and FQGNSA. J gave up 7 bases and V 1 base, and 7 bases lay outside the gene matches. There are 16 residues in the CDR3. In DNA, the CDR3 is TGTGCCAGCAGCTTAGAAGGGACAGGGGTTTCAAATGAGCAGTTCTTC. This codes for CASSLEGTGVSNEQFF.

This clonotype was found a few times. The chain joins TRBV27 to TRBJ2-5, with TRBD1 as a possible D gene (6 bases). Germline values: CDR1 MNHEY, CDR2 SMNVEV (reference sequence). The length of the CDR3 is 17 residues. V was cut by 3 bases and J by 3 bases, with 20 bases left in between. The DNA for the CDR3 is TGTGCCAGCAGTTTGTATCCGGGTCCTAGGGGGAAAGAGACCCAGTACTTC. This encodes CASSLYPGPRGKETQYF.

J is TRBJ2-4 and V is TRBV6-1; 7 nucleotides agree with TRBD1. V trimming: 5 bases; J trimming: 13 bases; junction bases outside the gene matches: 8. The CDR3 is 12 residues long. Germline V lookup: CDR1 MNHNS, CDR2 SASEGT. In DNA form, the CDR3 reads TGTGCCAGCAGTTCTACAGGGGTGGACCAGTACTTC. Its translation: CASSSTGVDQYF.

This clonotype turned up a few times. V gene TRBV2 combines with J gene TRBJ2-3; maybe TRBD1 (6 bases). The CDR3 contains 15 residues. Trimming took off 5 bases at V and 2 bases at J, with 14 bases between the two ends. Looked up from germline, CDR1 is SNHLY and CDR2 is FYNNEI. CDR3 DNA sequence: TGTGCCAGCAGTTATGGACAGTTAAACACAGATACGCAGTATTTT. It specifies CASSYGQLNTDTQYF.

This clonotype has more than one count but fewer than ten. The chain has TRBV6-5 and TRBJ1-5, with D unresolved. This CDR3 has 14 residues. Germline V gives CDR1 MNHEY, CDR2 SVGAGI. The ends were cut back, 0 bases at V and 1 base at J, with 4 bases in the middle. The CDR3, as DNA: TGTGCCAGCAGTTACTCGAGAAGCAATCAGCCCCAGCATTTT. Protein sequence: CASSYSRSNQPQHF.

This clonotype was picked up many times. One junction end does not reproduce the germline sequence, and a read error may be involved. The chain has TRBV4-1 and TRBJ1-6; D is uncertain. The CDR3 has 16 amino acids. Looked up from germline, CDR1 is MGHRA and CDR2 is YSYEKL. The CDR3 is CASSKEGRSPYSPLHF. CDR3 nucleotide sequence: TGCGCCAGCAGCAAAGAAGGGAGGAGCCCGTATTCACCCCTCCACTTT.

The table lists this clonotype with many counts. V gene TRBV3-1 combines with J gene TRBJ1-6; perhaps TRBD1 as D (6 bases). This CDR3 contains 15 residues. Germline loops: CDR1 LGHDT, CDR2 YNNKEL (reference sequence). V was cut by 2 bases and J by 7 bases, with 12 bases left in between. The CDR3, as DNA: TGTGCCAGCAGCCAACGTGGGAGGGGGAATTCACCCCTCCACTTT. This encodes CASSQRGRGNSPLHF.

The V call is TRBV20-1, the J call TRBJ1-1; D perhaps matches TRBD1 (5 bases). Trimming removed 5 bases from V and 0 bases from J, with 10 bases in between. The CDR3 is 13 amino acids. CDR1 is DFQATT and CDR2 is SNEGSKA in the germline V gene (reference sequence). This CDR3 reads CSALQVMNTEAFF. CDR3 nucleotides: TGCAGTGCTTTACAGGTTATGAACACTGAAGCTTTCTTT.

This clonotype was recorded once. This chain uses TRBV6-2 or TRBV6-3 with TRBJ2-7, with 13 positions matching TRBD2. The CDR3 runs 18 residues. J lost 3 bases, V lost 4 bases, and 12 bases had no gene match. CDR1 and CDR2 (germline): MNHEY, SVGEGT. CDR3 sequence (DNA): TGTGCCAGCAGTTCTAACTCGCCGGGACTAGCGGGGATCTACGAGCAGTACTTC. Translating gives CASSSNSPGLAGIYEQYF.

This clonotype was seen just once. The V and J genes are TRBV5-1 and TRBJ2-7; D unresolved. Germline CDR1 SGHRS, CDR2 YFSETQ. The germline V and J ends were trimmed by 0 bases and 2 bases, with 9 bases remaining between them. The CDR3 is made up of 14 amino acids. The CDR3 protein is CASSLAQDPYEQYF. CDR3 coding DNA: TGCGCCAGCAGCTTGGCGCAGGACCCCTACGAGCAGTACTTC. The full variable domain, its missing parts supplied by reference TRBV5-1 and TRBJ2-7, is KAGVTQTPRYLIKTRGQQVTLSCSPISGHRSVSWYQQTPGQGLQFLFEYFSETQRNKGNFPGRFSGRQFSNSRSEMNVSTLELGDSALYLCASSLAQDPYEQYFGPGTRLTVT.

This clonotype was observed a few times. The chain has TRBV28 and TRBJ2-1; no reliable D call. Germline assignment: CDR1 MDHEN and CDR2 SYDVKM. This CDR3 has 12 amino acids. The V and J ends lost 4 bases and 12 bases respectively, with 13 bases between them. The CDR3 region has the DNA TGTGCCAGCAGTTCCTGGACCGGCTGGCAGTTCTTC. Translating gives CASSSWTGWQFF.

The CDR3 here is CSARFAPSSYEQYF. The DNA for the CDR3 is TGCAGTGCTAGATTTGCGCCAAGCTCCTACGAGCAGTACTTC. The chain employs TRBV20-1 and TRBJ2-7; the D is unclear. CDR1 DFQATT and CDR2 SNEGSKA come from the germline V gene (reference sequence). The CDR3 is made up of 14 amino acids. V was pared by 2 bases and J by 0 bases, with 11 bases between.

The rearrangement links TRBV10-1 to TRBJ2-3; either TRBD1 or TRBD2 may fit D (5 bases each). Germline assignment: CDR1 WNHNN and CDR2 SYGVQD (reference sequence). V was shortened by 5 bases and J by 2 bases, with 11 bases between the two germline ends. The CDR3 sequence is 14 residues long. The CDR3 loop reads CASSLGGITDTQYF. The CDR3 bases are TGCGCCAGCAGTCTTGGGGGAATCACAGATACGCAGTATTTT.

In this sample, this clonotype turned up a few times. The chain carries TRBV7-2 and TRBJ2-7; D is undetermined. The V end lost 7 bases, the J end lost 0 bases, and 10 bases lay between the germline ends. The CDR3 spans 13 residues. Germline values: CDR1 SGHTA, CDR2 FQGNSA. The CDR3 nucleotides read TGTGCCAGCAAGCGTGACAACTCCTACGAGCAGTACTTC. This encodes CASKRDNSYEQYF.

The chain links TRBV20-1 to TRBJ1-5; 7 bases are a match to TRBD1. Germline assignment: CDR1 DFQATT and CDR2 SNEGSKA (reference sequence). V lost 7 bases to trimming and J lost 2 bases; unmatched junction nucleotides: 8. The CDR3 extends over 14 amino acids. The CDR3 coding sequence is TGCAGTGGAACAGGGGAGAAAGGCAATCAGCCCCAGCATTTT. Translating gives CSGTGEKGNQPQHF.

CDR3 nucleotide sequence: TGCGCCAGCAGACCTATGACGGTTGCGAACACCGGGGAGCTGTTTTTT. Its protein is CASRPMTVANTGELFF. The chain couples TRBV10-2 to TRBJ2-2; unclear D gene. Germline CDR1 WSHSY, CDR2 SAAADI. This CDR3 is built from 16 residues. V lost 6 bases, J lost 0 bases, and 14 bases lay in between.

There are many counts of this clonotype. This chain uses TRBV12-3 or TRBV12-4 with TRBJ1-1; D is possibly TRBD1 (6 bases). This CDR3 is built from 16 residues. Trimming took off 6 bases at V and 1 base at J, with 18 bases between the two ends. The CDR3 DNA follows: TGTGCCAGCAGCCTTCTGCGGGGGCCGCCGAACACTGAAGCTTTCTTT. As protein: CASSLLRGPPNTEAFF.

This clonotype was counted ten times or more. The V gene is TRBV7-2, the J gene TRBJ1-1, with 7 bases identical to TRBD1. The CDR3 sequence is 13 residues long. The trim removed 5 bases at V and 5 bases at J, leaving 5 bases unmatched. Germline CDR1 is SGHTA and CDR2 is FQGNSA. The DNA of the CDR3 is TGTGCCAGCAGCCTTGACAGGGTTACTGAAGCTTTCTTT. Its protein is CASSLDRVTEAFF.

This chain joins TRBV12-3 or TRBV12-4 and TRBJ1-1; the match to TRBD1 covers 8 bases. Unmatched junction bases numbered 4, after V lost 7 bases and J lost 0 bases. The CDR3 has 14 amino acids. The CDR3 DNA reads TGTGCCAGCACCCTGGGACAGGTGAACACTGAAGCTTTCTTT. This translates into CASTLGQVNTEAFF.

This clonotype was counted between two and nine times. The rearrangement uses TRBV20-1 and TRBJ1-1; 11 bases line up with TRBD1. The V gene's germline CDR1 is DFQATT and CDR2 SNEGSKA (reference sequence). CDR3 length: 17 amino acids. The ends lost 1 base at V and 0 bases at J; junction bases unmatched: 7. The CDR3 spells CSARVGRTGGMNTEAFF. The CDR3 DNA reads as TGCAGTGCTAGAGTGGGTCGGACAGGGGGCATGAACACTGAAGCTTTCTTT.